This T cell receptor (beta chain) was identified in a study of low-dose radiotherapy and immunotherapy resistance in tumors. Looking at the study overall: The drug cyclophosphamide was given into a vein at 200 mg/m2 every two weeks, one day before radiation and immunotherapy.

The CDR3 spans 8 residues. Between the trimmed V and J ends, which lost 8 bases and 10 bases, there was a span of 8 bases. CDR1 and CDR2 (germline): DFQATT, SNEGSKA (reference sequence). Both TCRalpha and TCRbeta chains were reverse transcribed with V-gene-specific primers. PCR amplification of the TCRs was performed with Phusion for 20 to 25 PCR cycles, and it relied on a constant-region primer together with a V-primer adapter. The mRNA which had been isolated was amplified by in vitro transcription. TCRdb reprocessed the reads via MiXCR and lists one record per CDR3 protein. The repertoire holds about 39,000 distinct CDR3 sequences, 25% to 40% seen once, with around 3.5% in the top ten. Regarding time point: before trial treatment. The patients who were eligible all carried advanced solid tumors that lacked tumor-infiltrating lymphocytes, meaning the tumors were TIL-negative.

This clonotype was obtained from a male donor with gallbladder cancer. The genes are TRBV20-1 and TRBJ1-1; no definite D call. The source material was PBMCs, sampled before treatment. The CDR3 bases are TGCAGTCCGTCCACAGCTTTCTTT. Its translation: CSPSTAFF.